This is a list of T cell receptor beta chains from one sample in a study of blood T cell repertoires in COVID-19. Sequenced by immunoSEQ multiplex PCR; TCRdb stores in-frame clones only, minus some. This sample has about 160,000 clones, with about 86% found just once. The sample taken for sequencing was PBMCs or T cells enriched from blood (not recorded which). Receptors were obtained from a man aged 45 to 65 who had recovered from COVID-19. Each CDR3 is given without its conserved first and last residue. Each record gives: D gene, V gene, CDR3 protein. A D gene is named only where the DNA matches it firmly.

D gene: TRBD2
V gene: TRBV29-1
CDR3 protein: SVTTSGGYEQY

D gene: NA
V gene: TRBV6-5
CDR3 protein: ASSYEGNYGYT

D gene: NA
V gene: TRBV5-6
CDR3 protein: ASSWGDVGNTIY

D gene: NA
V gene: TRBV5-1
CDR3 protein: ASRKGDYEQY

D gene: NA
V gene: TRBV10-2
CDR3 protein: ASIPISGANVLT

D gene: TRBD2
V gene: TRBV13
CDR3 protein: ASSLVGTSGADTQY

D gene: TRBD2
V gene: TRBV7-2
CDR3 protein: ASSLGGGVRETQY

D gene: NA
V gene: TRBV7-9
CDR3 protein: ASSFGGQPQH

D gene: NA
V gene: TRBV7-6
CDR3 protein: ASSLVVGLDTEAF

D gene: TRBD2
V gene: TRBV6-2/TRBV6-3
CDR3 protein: ASSLAGGGLNEQF

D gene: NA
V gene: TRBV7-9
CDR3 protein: ASSPPQGLGDTQY

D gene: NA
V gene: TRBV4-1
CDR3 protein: ASSQVRATEAF

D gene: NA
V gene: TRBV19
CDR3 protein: ASSIFTGNTIY

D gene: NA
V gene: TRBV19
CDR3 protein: ASSSRRDTEAF

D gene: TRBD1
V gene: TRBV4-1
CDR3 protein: ASSPRQGNYGYT

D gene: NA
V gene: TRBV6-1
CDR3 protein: ASSESSGDFGGQF

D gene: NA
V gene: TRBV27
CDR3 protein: ASSFLRGTEAF

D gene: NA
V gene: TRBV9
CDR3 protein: ASSVGLGATVGTEAF

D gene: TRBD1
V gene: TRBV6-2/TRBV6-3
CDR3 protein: ASSRTGTGPYEQY

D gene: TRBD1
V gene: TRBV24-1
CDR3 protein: ATTPGQGLCQETQY

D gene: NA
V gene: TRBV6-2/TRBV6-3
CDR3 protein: ASSYSRFDRVNTEAF

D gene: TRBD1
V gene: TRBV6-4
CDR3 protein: ASSDSPQGARKQF

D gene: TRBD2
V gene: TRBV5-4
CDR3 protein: ASSATSGETQY

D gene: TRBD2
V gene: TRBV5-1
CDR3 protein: ASRTGLPITDTQY

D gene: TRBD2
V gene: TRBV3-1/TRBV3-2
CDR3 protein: ASSHGLAAETQY

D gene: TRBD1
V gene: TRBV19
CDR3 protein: ASSPQTGRTYEQY

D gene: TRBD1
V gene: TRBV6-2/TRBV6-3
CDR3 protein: ASRPNRGLAYEQY

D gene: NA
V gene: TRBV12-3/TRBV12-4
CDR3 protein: ASSLAYGYEQY

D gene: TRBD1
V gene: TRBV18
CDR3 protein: ASSPAGQGAFEQY

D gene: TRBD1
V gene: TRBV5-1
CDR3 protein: ASSWGQGMGTEAF

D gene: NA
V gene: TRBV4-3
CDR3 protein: ASSQDRQNNEQF

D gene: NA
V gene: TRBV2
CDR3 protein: ASSDNLRTEAF

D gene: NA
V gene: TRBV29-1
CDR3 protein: SVELVGRAFTEAF

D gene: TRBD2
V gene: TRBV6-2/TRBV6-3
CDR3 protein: ASSQYGGASEQF

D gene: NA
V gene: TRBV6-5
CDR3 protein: ASSPDMYEQY